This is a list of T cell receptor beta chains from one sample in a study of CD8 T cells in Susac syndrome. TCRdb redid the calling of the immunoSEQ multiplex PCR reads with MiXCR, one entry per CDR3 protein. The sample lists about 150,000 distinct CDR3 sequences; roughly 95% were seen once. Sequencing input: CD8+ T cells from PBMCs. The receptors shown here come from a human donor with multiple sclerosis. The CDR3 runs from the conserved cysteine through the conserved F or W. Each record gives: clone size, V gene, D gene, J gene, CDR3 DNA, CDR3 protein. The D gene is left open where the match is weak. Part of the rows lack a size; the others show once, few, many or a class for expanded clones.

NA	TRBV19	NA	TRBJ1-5	TGTGCCACCGGGCCCCAGGCACGGCCCCAGCATTTT	CATGPQARPQHF
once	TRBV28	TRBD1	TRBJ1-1	TGTGCCAGCAGTTTAAGGGGGCCAACTGAAGCTTTCTTT	CASSLRGPTEAFF
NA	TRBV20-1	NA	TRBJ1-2	TGCAGTGCTTATTCGATAGGCGATAAAGGGTTTGGCTACACCTTC	CSAYSIGDKGFGYTF
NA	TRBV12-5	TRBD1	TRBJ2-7	TGTGCCACAGGGGAGAGCTCCTACGAGCAGTACTTC	CATGESSYEQYF
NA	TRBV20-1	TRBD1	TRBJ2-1	TGCAGTGCTAGAGATGGGGGGACAGGGCACAATGAGCAGTTCTTC	CSARDGGTGHNEQFF
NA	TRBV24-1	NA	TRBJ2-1	TGTGCCACCAGTGCGGCACGCGGGCAGTTCTTC	CATSAARGQFF
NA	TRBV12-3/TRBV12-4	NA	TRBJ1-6	TGTGCCAGCAGTTATCAGGGTAATTCACCCCTCCACTTT	CASSYQGNSPLHF
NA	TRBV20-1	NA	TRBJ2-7	TGCAGTGCCGGTGGGGTAGGGACCTCCTACGAGCAGTACTTC	CSAGGVGTSYEQYF
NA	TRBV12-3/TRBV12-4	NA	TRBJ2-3	TGTGCCAGCAGTCCGGATTTAGGGGGGACAGATACGCAGTATTTT	CASSPDLGGTDTQYF
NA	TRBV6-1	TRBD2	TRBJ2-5	TGTGCCAGCAGTCCACTAGCGGGGAGCCCACGGGAGACCCAGTACTTC	CASSPLAGSPRETQYF
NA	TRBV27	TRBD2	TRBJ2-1	TGTGCCAGCAGTTTAGGGACTAGCTTTGGCAATGAGCAGTTCTTC	CASSLGTSFGNEQFF
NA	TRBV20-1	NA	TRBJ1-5	TGCAGTGCTAGCGCCCGGGACACCAATAGCAATCAGCCCCAGCATTTT	CSASARDTNSNQPQHF
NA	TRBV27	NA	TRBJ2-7	TGTGCCAGCAGTTTATCCACGGGGTCCCCCTACGAGCAGTACTTC	CASSLSTGSPYEQYF
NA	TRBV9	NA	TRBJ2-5	TGTGCCAGCAGCGTAGTGGGGGGCGAAGAGACCCAGTACTTC	CASSVVGGEETQYF
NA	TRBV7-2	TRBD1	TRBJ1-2	TGTGCCAGCACCCAGGGACTAATACAGGGGACAAATAACTATGGCTACACCTTC	CASTQGLIQGTNNYGYTF
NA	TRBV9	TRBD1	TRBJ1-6	TGTGCCAGCAGCTCATCAGGGGGAAATTCACCCCTCCACTTT	CASSSSGGNSPLHF
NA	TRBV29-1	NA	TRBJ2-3	TGCAGCTCCCCCGGGCTAGCATACGATACGCAGTATTTT	CSSPGLAYDTQYF
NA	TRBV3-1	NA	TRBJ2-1	TGTGCCAGCAGCCTCCGAAAGAGCTCCTACAATGAGCAGTTCTTC	CASSLRKSSYNEQFF
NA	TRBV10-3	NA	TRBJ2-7	TGTGCCATCAGTGGCGACAGCTCCTACGAGCAGTACTTC	CAISGDSSYEQYF
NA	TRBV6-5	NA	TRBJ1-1	TGTGCCAGCAGTTACAATCGGGGCACTGAAGCTTTCTTT	CASSYNRGTEAFF
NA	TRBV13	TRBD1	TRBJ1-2	TGTGCCAGCAGCTTAGGGCAGGGGGACTATGGCTACACCTTC	CASSLGQGDYGYTF
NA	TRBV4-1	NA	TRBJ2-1	TGCGCCAGCAGCCAAGATCGTAGCAGGAATGAGCAGTTCTTC	CASSQDRSRNEQFF